The 4 T cell receptor beta chains below come from one sample, sequenced in a study of T cell repertoires in cytomegalovirus infection. TCRdb passed the reads through MiXCR, listing each CDR3 protein once. The table has around 280,000 distinct CDR3 sequences, about 8.8% seen once. The sequencing sample was made of PBMCs. The receptors shown here come from a human donor in good health (CMV status not recorded). Some clones in this sample may be carry-over from other donors' samples.

Many counts were recorded for this clonotype. The chain has TRBV7-9 and TRBJ2-2; TRBD1 agrees at 7 bases. Looked up from germline, CDR1 is SEHNR and CDR2 is FQNEAQ (reference sequence). Unmatched junction bases numbered 8, after V lost 5 bases and J lost 2 bases. There are 16 residues in the CDR3. The CDR3 DNA follows: TGTGCCAGCAGCCGACAGGGATTCTTAAACACCGGGGAGCTGTTTTTT. Translating it yields CASSRQGFLNTGELFF.

The sample holds many counts of this clonotype. J is TRBJ1-1 and V is TRBV29-1; D unresolved. V was shortened by 4 bases and J by 4 bases, with 10 bases between the two germline ends. The CDR3 extends over 12 amino acids. The germline CDR1 and CDR2 sequences are SQVTM and ANQGSEA. CDR3 DNA: TGCAGCGTTGTTCGCAGCGGCACTGAAGCTTTCTTT. This gives the protein CSVVRSGTEAFF.

This clonotype appeared many times. The rearrangement links TRBV7-6 to TRBJ2-1; no reliable D call. Germline V lookup: CDR1 SGHVS, CDR2 FNYEAQ. V was shortened by 5 bases and J by 6 bases, with 8 bases between the two germline ends. The CDR3 totals 12 residues. The CDR3 DNA reads as TGTGCCAGCAGCCCCAGGTCCAATGAGCAGTTCTTC. This gives the protein CASSPRSNEQFF.

This clonotype occurred many times. This chain joins TRBV7-2 and TRBJ2-1; TRBD1 matches at 7 bases. Germline loops: CDR1 SGHTA, CDR2 FQGNSA. There are 12 residues in the CDR3. Trimming at V came to 5 bases and at J to 15 bases, leaving 10 bases not matched to a gene. In DNA form, the CDR3 reads TGTGCCAGCAGCCGAGACAGGGTAGAGTCGTTCTTC. The encoded protein is CASSRDRVESFF.